A single sample gave rise to the 28 T cell receptor beta chains below, sequenced in a study of CD8 T cells in Susac syndrome (dated by TCRdb to between 2019 and 2020). To prepare the library, the immunoSEQ multiplex PCR assay was applied. RNA was extracted with the RNeasy kit and about 0.5 to 1 ug was reverse transcribed using random hexamers. TCRdb reprocessed the public reads (quality trimming at Q25 with fastp, clone calling with MiXCR) and kept in-frame beta chains. Every CDR3 protein is listed once, alongside the most common genes and DNA of its rows. The sample table holds fewer than 70,000 distinct CDR3 sequences, of which over 90% were seen once. The ten largest clonotypes hold roughly 0.25% of the sample. What was sequenced was CD8+ T cells from PBMCs. The source of these receptors is a human donor in good health.

This chain links TRBV7-9 with TRBJ1-5; D gene unclear. The germline V gene has CDR1 SEHNR and CDR2 FQNEAQ (reference sequence). Trimming stripped 11 bases from V and 7 bases from J, with 21 bases between. The CDR3 spans 14 residues. The CDR3 nucleotides are TGTGCCTCCCAAACCGGGAGTAATCAACAGCCCCAGCATTTT. As protein: CASQTGSNQQPQHF.

The chain uses TRBV4-1 and TRBJ2-1; possible D gene TRBD1, 5 bases. The CDR3 covers 17 residues. Trimming took 1 base from V and 3 from J, leaving 16 bases between them. Germline V CDR1 and CDR2: MGHRA, YSYEKL. CDR3 nucleotides: TGCGCCAGCAGCCAAGGGTGGTCAGGGCGAATCTACAATGAGCAGTTCTTC. Residues: CASSQGWSGRIYNEQFF.

The rearrangement joins TRBV9 to TRBJ1-1, with a tentative D call TRBD1 (6 bases). V lost 4 bases and J lost 4, with 8 bases in between. Germline V gives CDR1 SGDLS, CDR2 YYNGEE. The CDR3 sequence is 12 residues long. CDR3 protein: CASSSDSTEAFF. CDR3 DNA sequence: TGTGCCAGCAGCTCGGACAGCACTGAAGCTTTCTTT.

The chain uses TRBV28 and TRBJ2-1; D is perhaps TRBD1 (5 bases). V gave up 5 bases and J gave up 3 bases, with 8 bases separating them. The CDR3 is 13 residues long. Looked up from germline, CDR1 is MDHEN and CDR2 is SYDVKM. CDR3 loop: CASSDSYYNEQFF. Written as DNA, the CDR3 is TGTGCCAGCAGTGACAGCTACTACAATGAGCAGTTCTTC.

V and J are TRBV7-8 and TRBJ2-1, with D unresolved. Trimming took 0 bases from V and 8 from J, leaving 5 bases between them. The CDR3 has 12 residues. Looked up from germline, CDR1 is SGHVS and CDR2 is FQNEAQ. The CDR3 DNA is TGTGCCAGCAGCTTAGCGCGTGATGAGCAGTTCTTC. It specifies CASSLARDEQFF.

This chain connects TRBV4-2 to TRBJ2-7; 9 bases are shared with TRBD2. CDR1 LGHNA and CDR2 YNFKEQ come from the germline V gene. The ends lost 0 bases at V and 6 bases at J; junction bases unmatched: 9. There are 16 residues in the CDR3. Here the CDR3 reads CASSQDYDSGGVEQYF. The CDR3 DNA reads TGTGCCAGCAGCCAAGACTACGATAGCGGGGGAGTCGAGCAGTACTTC.

V usage is TRBV15 and J usage is TRBJ2-7; no firm D call. Trimming took off 1 base at V and 3 bases at J, with 10 bases between the two ends. The CDR3 sequence is 14 residues long. Germline loops: CDR1 LNHNV, CDR2 YYDKDF (reference sequence). The CDR3 is CATSRGGENYEQYF. The CDR3 region has the DNA TGTGCCACCAGCAGAGGAGGAGAAAACTACGAGCAGTACTTC.

This rearrangement joins TRBV7-3 to TRBJ2-5; D is uncertain. The germline V gene encodes CDR1 SGHTA and CDR2 FQGTGA. Trimming left V 2 bases short and J 1 base short, with 11 bases between. The CDR3 is made up of 15 amino acids. CDR3 residues: CASSLVGWAQETQYF. CDR3 sequence (DNA): TGTGCCAGCAGCTTAGTTGGATGGGCCCAAGAGACCCAGTACTTC.

J is TRBJ1-2 and V is TRBV20-1; D gene uncertain. CDR3 length: 12 residues. In germline, CDR1 is DFQATT, CDR2 SNEGSKA (reference sequence). Trimming cost V 2 bases and J 8 bases, with 12 bases left between them. The CDR3 here is CSARRGSQGYTF. The DNA for the CDR3 is TGCAGTGCTAGACGGGGATCGCAGGGCTACACCTTC.

The chain has TRBV4-1 and TRBJ2-7; 9 bases are a match to TRBD1. The CDR3 consists of 15 residues. V shed 3 bases, J shed 0 bases, and the junction held 3 bases outside the gene matches. Germline loops: CDR1 MGHRA, CDR2 YSYEKL. This CDR3 is CASSQWTGDSYEQYF. DNA for the CDR3: TGCGCCAGCAGCCAGTGGACAGGGGACTCCTACGAGCAGTACTTC.

The rearrangement links TRBV19 to TRBJ1-3; a possible D gene is TRBD1 (5 bases). CDR1 and CDR2 from the germline V gene are LNHDA and SQIVND (reference sequence). Trimming left V 7 bases short and J 3 bases short, with 16 bases between. This CDR3 spans 15 amino acids. The CDR3 spells CASNAFRDRGNTIYF. The CDR3 DNA reads as TGTGCCAGTAACGCATTCCGGGACCGTGGAAACACCATATATTTT.

The chain has TRBV6-2 or TRBV6-3 and TRBJ2-3; D is undetermined. Germline V gene lookup returns CDR1 MNHEY and CDR2 SVGEGT. CDR3 length: 13 amino acids. V shed 1 base and J shed 4 bases, with 6 bases lying between them. CDR3 DNA: TGTGCCAGCAGTTACTGGAGCCCAGATACGCAGTATTTT. It specifies CASSYWSPDTQYF.

V gene TRBV12-5 combines with J gene TRBJ2-1; D gene uncertain. V lost 1 base and J lost 4, with 2 bases in between. Per the germline V gene, CDR1 is LGHNT and CDR2 is FRNRAP. The CDR3 extends over 12 amino acids. The CDR3 is CASGLGYNEQFF. The DNA of the CDR3 is TGTGCTAGTGGTTTGGGTTACAATGAGCAGTTCTTC.

The chain carries TRBV7-9 and TRBJ2-5, with TRBD2 identical over 9 bases. The junction had 14 bases not matched to a gene; V was cut back by 5 bases and J by 4 bases. From germline, CDR1 is SEHNR and CDR2 FQNEAQ (reference sequence). The CDR3 totals 17 residues. The CDR3 reads CASSPSLMGSGGETQYF. The CDR3 DNA reads TGTGCCAGCAGCCCCTCCCTAATGGGTAGCGGGGGAGAGACCCAGTACTTC.

This clonotype was seen a single time. The CDR3 sequence: CASSLVDREEQPQHF. Here the CDR3 DNA reads TGTGCCAGCAGTTTAGTCGATAGGGAGGAGCAGCCCCAGCATTTT. The V call is TRBV12-3 or TRBV12-4, the J call TRBJ1-5; D call uncertain. V lost 1 base and J lost 7, with 14 bases in between. CDR3 size: 15 residues.

This clonotype was observed a single time. The chain recombines TRBV30 with TRBJ2-2; no reliable D call. Per the germline V gene, CDR1 is GTSNPN and CDR2 is SVGIG (reference sequence). CDR3 length: 13 residues. The V and J ends lost 0 bases and 1 base respectively, with 3 bases between them. The CDR3 region is CAWSVENTGELFF. Written as DNA, the CDR3 is TGTGCCTGGAGTGTTGAGAACACCGGGGAGCTGTTTTTT.

V gene TRBV19 combines with J gene TRBJ2-1; 10 bases are shared with TRBD2. The CDR3 sequence is 15 residues long. Per germline, CDR1 LNHDA and CDR2 SQIVND (reference sequence). V lost 4 bases and J lost 4; bases outside the gene matches: 4. Here the CDR3 DNA reads TGTGCCAGTAGTAGAGCTAGCGGGGGATACAATGAGCAGTTCTTC. Amino acid sequence: CASSRASGGYNEQFF.

This chain uses TRBV20-1 with TRBJ2-3; TRBD2 is a possible D gene (7 bases). The CDR3 covers 14 residues. The germline V and J ends were trimmed by 3 bases and 5 bases, with 15 bases remaining between them. CDR1 is DFQATT, CDR2 SNEGSKA, per germline (reference sequence). The CDR3 coding sequence is TGCAGTGCTAGTACGGGGGGCTCGGGAGATACGCAGTATTTT. As protein: CSASTGGSGDTQYF.

The rearrangement joins TRBV5-4 to TRBJ1-1, with 8 nucleotides matching TRBD1. V lost 5 bases to trimming and J lost 10 bases; unmatched junction nucleotides: 13. Germline lookup yields CDR1 SGHNT and CDR2 YYREEE (reference sequence). The CDR3 has 14 residues. CDR3 sequence reads: CASSFRDRTGGAFF. CDR3 nucleotide sequence: TGTGCCAGCAGTTTCCGGGACAGGACGGGGGGAGCTTTCTTT.

V is TRBV3-1 and J is TRBJ1-5; no definite D call. The germline V and J ends were trimmed by 0 bases and 0 bases, with 18 bases remaining between them. The CDR3 is made up of 19 amino acids. Germline values: CDR1 LGHDT, CDR2 YNNKEL (reference sequence). This CDR3 reads CASSQDPRSFENSNQPQHF. DNA for the CDR3: TGTGCCAGCAGCCAAGACCCCCGCAGCTTCGAAAATAGCAATCAGCCCCAGCATTTT.

V gene TRBV4-2 combines with J gene TRBJ2-7; 7 bases map to TRBD1. This CDR3 is 14 amino acids long. Losses at the gene ends were 3 bases for V and 2 bases for J; bases not matched to a gene: 4. The germline CDR1 and CDR2 sequences are LGHNA and YNFKEQ. In nucleotides, the CDR3 is TGTGCCAGCAGCCACACGGGACAGACCTACGAGCAGTACTTC. Protein sequence: CASSHTGQTYEQYF.

This chain joins TRBV2 and TRBJ1-2, with D possibly being TRBD1 (5 bases). CDR1 is SNHLY and CDR2 is FYNNEI in the germline V gene. The germline V and J ends were trimmed by 9 bases and 4 bases, with 15 bases remaining between them. This CDR3 is 13 amino acids long. This chain's CDR3 is CASMWGEAYGYTF. The CDR3 region has the DNA TGTGCCAGTATGTGGGGGGAGGCCTATGGCTACACCTTC.

The J gene is TRBJ2-3, the V gene TRBV3-1; 8 positions match TRBD2. CDR1 LGHDT and CDR2 YNNKEL come from the germline V gene (reference sequence). With V trimmed by 0 bases and J by 6 bases, 8 bases remained unmatched. The CDR3 is made up of 16 amino acids. CDR3 in amino acids: CASSQDGIAGSDTQYF. CDR3 sequence (DNA): TGTGCCAGCAGCCAAGATGGAATAGCGGGGTCTGATACGCAGTATTTT.

This sequence joins TRBV5-4 and TRBJ2-2; 10 bases line up with TRBD1. Germline V lookup: CDR1 SGHNT, CDR2 YYREEE (reference sequence). V was clipped by 4 bases and J by 6 bases; unmatched bases: 12. The CDR3 runs to 17 residues. The CDR3: CASSPPPGQGLPGELFF. CDR3 DNA: TGTGCCAGCAGCCCCCCCCCGGGACAGGGGCTCCCCGGGGAGCTGTTTTTT.

The rearrangement links TRBV5-6 to TRBJ1-5; D is possibly TRBD1 (5 bases). The CDR3 extends over 15 amino acids. CDR1 SGHDT and CDR2 YYEEEE come from the germline V gene. The V end was cut by 0 bases, the J end by 10 bases, with 17 bases between. In DNA form, the CDR3 reads TGTGCCAGCAGCTTGGGCGGCGACCCCGGACACCCCCAGCATTTT. Protein product: CASSLGGDPGHPQHF.

The genes are TRBV4-1 and TRBJ1-2; 10 bases are shared with TRBD1. The germline gives CDR1 MGHRA, CDR2 YSYEKL. CDR3 length equals 14 residues. V lost 3 bases, J lost 9 bases, and 7 bases stayed unmatched. CDR3: CASSQVGTGDSYTF. DNA for the CDR3: TGCGCCAGCAGCCAGGTCGGGACAGGGGATAGCTACACCTTC.

The V call is TRBV6-2 or TRBV6-3, the J call TRBJ2-3; D gene ambiguous. The CDR3 runs 12 residues. Deletions cut 0 bases from V and 6 bases from J, with 4 bases between. Germline V gene lookup returns CDR1 MNHEY and CDR2 SVGEGT. The CDR3 region has the DNA TGTGCCAGCAGTTACTCGCGGGATACGCAGTATTTT. It codes for CASSYSRDTQYF.

The chain recombines TRBV23-1 with TRBJ1-5, with TRBD1 identical over 9 bases. TRBV23-1 belongs to the ORF category, with a function that is uncertain. This CDR3 is 17 amino acids long. With V trimmed by 5 bases and J by 0 bases, 8 bases remained unmatched. CDR3 in DNA: TGCGCCAGCAGTACCCGGACAGGGGCTTATAGCAATCAGCCCCAGCATTTT. This codes for CASSTRTGAYSNQPQHF.